This T cell receptor (beta chain) was observed in a study of CD8+ T cells in alopecia areata. Treatment specified: oral pan-JAK inhibitor, 5-10 mg twice daily. Overall study results and limits: Normal skin contains resident alphabeta T cells, and these are also sequenced in scalp samples.

With regard to this clone: Its target is unknown.

RNA extraction was followed by reverse transcription into cDNA, which acted as the sequencing template. Here immunoSEQ multiplex PCR was the method, and the copy in TCRdb shows in-frame clones only, minus some. This table has 150,000 to 250,000 clones, about 60% appearing once. This CDR3 comprises 16 residues. The germline V gene has CDR1 SGHNT and CDR2 YYREEE (reference sequence). The V and J ends lost 3 bases and 4 bases, in that order; junction bases with no gene match: 5. This sequence joins TRBV5-4 and TRBJ2-3; TRBD2 agrees at 13 bases. This sequence originates from a human donor with alopecia areata. The sample was CD4+ T cells sorted from blood, taken at week 4, from a patient treated with tofacitinib. The chain's CDR3 is CASSSRLAGGADTQYF. The DNA for the CDR3 is TGTGCCAGCAGCTCGAGACTAGCGGGGGGTGCAGATACGCAGTATTTT.